The 19 T cell receptor beta chains presented below share a single source sample, sequenced in a study of radiation and T cells in renal cell carcinoma. As to time point: blood 2 weeks post-SBRT. Treatment reported: 15 Gy SBRT to primary tumor, nephrectomy 4 weeks later. Only in-frame clones appear in the TCRdb table, and some are missing; sequencing was by immunoSEQ multiplex PCR. Of approximately 120,000 clones listed, around 82% are singletons. The specimen comprised blood, sampled from a patient whose treatment included radiotherapy and nephrectomy. The receptors here all came from a man aged 45-65 years with renal cell carcinoma.

This rearrangement joins TRBV7-2 to TRBJ2-2, with 8 bases fitting TRBD2. CDR1 is SGHTA, CDR2 FQGNSA, per germline. The junction had 3 bases not matched to a gene; V was cut back by 3 bases and J by 0 bases. The CDR3 runs to 16 residues. The CDR3 sequence is CASSFHGGANTGELFF. DNA of the CDR3: TGTGCCAGCAGCTTCCACGGGGGGGCGAACACCGGGGAGCTGTTTTTT. The whole variable domain, remainder taken from reference TRBV7-2 and TRBJ2-2, is GAGVSQSPSNKVTEKGKDVELRCDPISGHTALYWYRQSLGQGLEFLIYFQGNSAPDKSGLPSDRFSAERTGGSVSTLTIQRTQQEDSAVYLCASSFHGGANTGELFFGEGSRLTVL.

This chain joins TRBV27 and TRBJ2-1, with 15 bases fitting TRBD2. With 2 bases clipped from V and 0 bases from J, the junction kept 5 bases outside the gene matches. This CDR3 spans 19 amino acids. The germline CDR1 and CDR2 sequences are MNHEY and SMNVEV (reference sequence). This chain's CDR3 is CASSLTGTSGRSSYNEQFF. Here the CDR3 DNA reads TGTGCCAGCAGTTTAACCGGGACTAGCGGGAGGAGCTCCTACAATGAGCAGTTCTTC.

The chain couples TRBV18 to TRBJ1-4; a possible D gene is TRBD1 (5 bases). The ends were cut back, 4 bases at V and 8 bases at J, with 17 bases in the middle. CDR3 length equals 15 residues. Germline CDR1 and CDR2: KGHSH and LQKENI. The CDR3 reads CASSLGPGSNEKLFF. The DNA of the CDR3 is TGTGCCAGCTCACTAGGCCCAGGGAGTAACGAAAAACTGTTTTTT.

The gene calls are TRBV27 and TRBJ2-5, with 8 bases aligning to TRBD1. Germline trimming cut 4 bases from V and 0 bases from J; bases unmatched to any gene: 7. The CDR3 spans 16 residues. Germline assignment: CDR1 MNHEY and CDR2 SMNVEV (reference sequence). CDR3: CASSSVQGAYQETQYF. Here the CDR3 DNA reads TGTGCCAGCAGTTCGGTCCAGGGGGCATACCAAGAGACCCAGTACTTC.

This chain links TRBV7-8 with TRBJ2-5; D gene unclear. The germline V gene encodes CDR1 SGHVS and CDR2 FQNEAQ. The CDR3 runs 14 residues. V lost 3 bases and J lost 2, with 10 bases in between. CDR3 bases: TGTGCCAGCAGCTTCTCTACCGGACAAGAGACCCAGTACTTC. It is translated as CASSFSTGQETQYF.

The chain links TRBV4-2 to TRBJ2-1; 8 nucleotides agree with TRBD2. Trimming at V came to 0 bases and at J to 9 bases, leaving 13 bases not matched to a gene. Germline-derived CDR1 and CDR2 are LGHNA and YNFKEQ. This CDR3 is built from 17 residues. The CDR3 spells CASSQEGIAAGVGEQFF. For the CDR3, the DNA is TGTGCCAGCAGCCAAGAAGGGATAGCAGCGGGGGTAGGTGAGCAGTTCTTC.

This clone was seen more than once but under ten times. V gene TRBV7-9 combines with J gene TRBJ1-4, with a weak D call TRBD1 (5 bases). Deletions cut 5 bases from V and 7 bases from J, with 14 bases between. In germline, CDR1 is SEHNR, CDR2 FQNEAQ (reference sequence). This CDR3 has 14 residues. CDR3 in DNA: TGTGCCAGCAGCCTAATGACAGCTGGTGAAAAACTGTTTTTT. Translation: CASSLMTAGEKLFF.

The CDR3 reads CATSRDPGFSYEQYF. CDR3 nucleotides: TGTGCCACCAGCAGAGATCCCGGGTTTTCCTACGAGCAGTACTTC. V is TRBV15 and J is TRBJ2-7; no reliable D call. The germline V and J ends were trimmed by 0 bases and 1 base, with 10 bases remaining between them. The CDR3 is made up of 15 amino acids. The germline gives CDR1 LNHNV, CDR2 YYDKDF (reference sequence).

The chain carries TRBV9 and TRBJ1-1; D remains unclear. This CDR3 spans 14 amino acids. The V gene's germline CDR1 is SGDLS and CDR2 YYNGEE. Trimming took off 1 base at V and 2 bases at J, with 9 bases between the two ends. In DNA form, the CDR3 reads TGTGCCAGCAGCGTATATGGGATTAACACTGAAGCTTTCTTT. It codes for CASSVYGINTEAFF.

V usage is TRBV7-9 and J usage is TRBJ1-3; D may be TRBD1 (5 bases). Germline V gene sequence: CDR1 SEHNR, CDR2 FQNEAQ (reference sequence). V shed 3 bases and J shed 0 bases, with 12 bases lying between them. The CDR3 sequence is 16 residues long. The CDR3 DNA follows: TGTGCCAGCAGCTTCCGGGACTTCAGCTCTGGAAACACCATATATTTT. Amino acid sequence: CASSFRDFSSGNTIYF. Variable domain in full (rest from reference TRBV7-9 and TRBJ1-3): DTGVSQNPRHKITKRGQNVTFRCDPISEHNRLYWYRQTLGQGPEFLTYFQNEAQLEKSRLLSDRFSAERPKGSFSTLEIQRTEQGDSAMYLCASSFRDFSSGNTIYFGEGSWLTVV.

The chain carries TRBV11-2 and TRBJ1-1; D not resolved. Germline V gene data show CDR1 as SGHAT and CDR2 as FQNNGV. The CDR3 length is 14 residues. V was cut by 2 bases and J by 1 base, with 8 bases left in between. CDR3 coding DNA: TGTGCCAGCAGCTTAATTGAGGGGAACACTGAAGCTTTCTTT. Translated, it gives CASSLIEGNTEAFF. The full variable domain, its missing parts supplied by reference TRBV11-2 and TRBJ1-1, is EAGVAQSPRYKIIEKRQSVAFWCNPISGHATLYWYQQILGQGPKLLIQFQNNGVVDDSQLPKDRFSAERLKGVDSTLKIQPAKLEDSAVYLCASSLIEGNTEAFFGQGTRLTVV.

This chain joins TRBV18 and TRBJ1-3, with 10 bases fitting TRBD1. CDR1 and CDR2 (germline): KGHSH, LQKENI. V lost 1 base and J lost 4; bases outside the gene matches: 7. This CDR3 contains 17 residues. The CDR3 here is CASSPLGQGDPGNTIYF. The DNA of the CDR3 is TGTGCCAGCTCACCACTCGGACAGGGGGACCCCGGAAACACCATATATTTT.

The genes are TRBV12-1 and TRBJ2-7. TRBV12-1 is a known pseudogene. This CDR3 region has 14 residues. CDR3 sequence reads: CASSMTPPRDEQYF. DNA of the CDR3: TGTGCCAGCAGCATGACTCCACCAAGGGACGAGCAGTACTTC.

This chain joins TRBV30 and TRBJ1-2; D is possibly TRBD1 (5 bases). The germline V and J ends were trimmed by 0 bases and 8 bases, with 13 bases remaining between them. Germline lookup yields CDR1 GTSNPN and CDR2 SVGIG (reference sequence). This CDR3 comprises 13 residues. In DNA form, the CDR3 reads TGTGCCTGGAGTGTACGGAGGGGTTGGGGCTACACCTTC. Translated, it gives CAWSVRRGWGYTF.

J is TRBJ2-6 and V is TRBV5-1, with a possible D match to TRBD2 (5 bases). Germline V gene lookup returns CDR1 SGHRS and CDR2 YFSETQ. The V end lost 0 bases, the J end lost 4 bases, and 8 bases lay between the germline ends. The CDR3 totals 15 residues. This CDR3 is CASSLGGLGANVLTF. The CDR3 DNA reads as TGCGCCAGCAGCTTGGGAGGGTTGGGGGCCAACGTCCTGACTTTC.

The chain carries TRBV6-4 and TRBJ1-2; 9 positions match TRBD1. The CDR3 length is 18 residues. The junction had 15 bases not matched to a gene; V was cut back by 3 bases and J by 4 bases. CDR1 MRHNA and CDR2 SNTAGT come from the germline V gene. Written as DNA, the CDR3 is TGTGCCAGCAGTGAGTATACCGGGACAGGGAAATGGGGCTATGGCTACACCTTC. This encodes CASSEYTGTGKWGYGYTF.

This clone was picked up one time. This chain links TRBV9 with TRBJ1-3; a possible D gene is TRBD1 (5 bases). Germline V CDR1 and CDR2: SGDLS, YYNGEE. CDR3 length: 15 amino acids. V gave up 4 bases and J gave up 7 bases, with 18 bases separating them. The CDR3 region has the DNA TGTGCCAGCAGCCTTGATTACTCCAGGGATAACACCATATATTTT. It translates to CASSLDYSRDNTIYF.

V usage is TRBV6-1 and J usage is TRBJ2-5, with 9 bases matching TRBD1. Germline-derived CDR1 and CDR2 are MNHNS and SASEGT. Unmatched junction bases numbered 8, after V lost 7 bases and J lost 5 bases. The CDR3 contains 14 residues. The CDR3 spells CASTLGQGFETQYF. The CDR3 DNA follows: TGTGCCAGCACATTGGGACAGGGTTTCGAGACCCAGTACTTC.

The chain carries TRBV30 and TRBJ2-1; D remains unclear. This CDR3 has 13 residues. Trimming cost V 2 bases and J 0 bases, with 5 bases left between them. Germline CDR1 is GTSNPN and CDR2 is SVGIG (reference sequence). CDR3 region: CAWSFGSYNEQFF. The CDR3, as DNA: TGTGCCTGGAGTTTTGGCTCCTACAATGAGCAGTTCTTC.